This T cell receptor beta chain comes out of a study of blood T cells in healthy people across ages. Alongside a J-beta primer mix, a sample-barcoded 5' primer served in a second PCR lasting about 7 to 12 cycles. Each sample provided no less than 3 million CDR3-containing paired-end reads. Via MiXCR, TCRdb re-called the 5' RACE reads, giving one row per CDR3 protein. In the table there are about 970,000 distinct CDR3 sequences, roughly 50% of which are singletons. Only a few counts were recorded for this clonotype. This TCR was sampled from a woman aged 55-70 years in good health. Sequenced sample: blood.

The CDR3 protein is CSARAIAGGAYEQYF. In nucleotides, the CDR3 is TGCAGTGCTAGAGCTATAGCGGGAGGTGCCTACGAGCAGTACTTC. V is TRBV20-1 and J is TRBJ2-7; TRBD2 aligns across 10 bases. Germline loops: CDR1 DFQATT, CDR2 SNEGSKA (reference sequence). The CDR3 has 15 amino acids. J lost 2 bases, V lost 1 base, and 5 bases had no gene match.